This TCR beta chain was sequenced during a study of blood T cell repertoires in COVID-19 (TCRdb year 2020). Notes on the research overall: Samples covering the acute and convalescent phases of COVID-19 were provided by collaborators in the United States, Italy and Spain. Where HLA class I and class II types were available, the types were taken from metadata supplied by the sample provider, not from assay-based typing. The samples were drawn from two sources: the first 160 participants of the ongoing ImmuneRACE study, and approximately 1,300 subjects contributed by 6 global collaborators. The dataset comprised deeply sampled blood TCRbeta repertoires from subjects exposed to, actively infected with, or recovered from COVID-19. A de-identified subject ID, COVID-19 status, age in years and sex were almost always included in the sample metadata. A freely available public database, intended as a resource for researchers studying the immune response to SARS-CoV-2, is where the repertoires were released. The material from the prospective study consisted of cDNA or gDNA derived from T cells, B-cell-depleted T cells, or PBMCs.

The CDR3 covers 17 residues, taking in both the cysteine and the phenylalanine. The entry retains the CDR3 DNA only, 51 bases that are in frame from base 1. After removal of 4 bases from V and 11 bases from J, the junction retains 19 bases not matched to a gene. The germline V gene specifies SGHNT as CDR1 and YENEEA as CDR2. On the study overall, not on this receptor specifically: The quantity of clinical and demographic metadata differed by source and by participant and was supplied without curation.

TCRbeta CDR3 regions were amplified from genomic DNA using the immunoSEQ Assay, a bias-controlled multiplex PCR. As for the authors' bioinformatics: The number of nucleated cells in each sample was estimated from the amplification of reference gene primers within the assay. Sequence reads were collapsed and filtered to measure the absolute abundance of every unique TCRbeta CDR3 rearrangement. For each sample, productive Simpson clonality was calculated by taking the square root of Simpson's diversity index across productive rearrangements. This immuneACCESS table, as held by TCRdb, lists in-frame sequences with V and J called but not all clones. Of the missing ones, under half trace to an unresolved V gene in checked studies; the others have no known cause. That table gives V, J and clone size, and the DNA gave D and trimming. The sample profile shows 350,000 to 400,000 clones; roughly nine tenths of them were found once. The top ten clones comprise 0.8% to 0.9% of the sample.

On this clone itself: Its specific antigen is unknown. No per-base quality is available; no much larger clone lies one base away.

In the prospective study, participants were about 18 to 95 years old, resided in approximately 25 geographic areas of the United States, and were enrolled through a virtual design. In the prospective study, cohorts were assigned on the basis of participant-reported clinical history obtained from a screening survey and a study questionnaire. Exposed participants had been in contact with someone with a PCR-confirmed or clinician-diagnosed COVID-19 case within 2 weeks of study entry. In the prospective study, whole blood, serum and a nasopharyngeal or oropharyngeal swab were collected from each participant by mobile phlebotomists. Prospective study participants could optionally give additional blood draws and questionnaires over an approximately two-month period. Before DNA extraction, prospective study blood samples were shipped either frozen or at room temperature.

Recombination linked TRBV11-3 to TRBJ1-4, with TRBD1 identical over 7 junction bases. Sequenced sample: PBMCs or T cells enriched from blood (not recorded which). This clonotype was obtained from a woman in her thirties or forties who had been exposed to COVID-19. The CDR3: CASSSPGGTANMKKLFF. The nucleotide sequence reads as follows: TGTGCCAGCAGCTCCCCAGGGGGGACAGCGAATATGAAGAAACTGTTTTTT.